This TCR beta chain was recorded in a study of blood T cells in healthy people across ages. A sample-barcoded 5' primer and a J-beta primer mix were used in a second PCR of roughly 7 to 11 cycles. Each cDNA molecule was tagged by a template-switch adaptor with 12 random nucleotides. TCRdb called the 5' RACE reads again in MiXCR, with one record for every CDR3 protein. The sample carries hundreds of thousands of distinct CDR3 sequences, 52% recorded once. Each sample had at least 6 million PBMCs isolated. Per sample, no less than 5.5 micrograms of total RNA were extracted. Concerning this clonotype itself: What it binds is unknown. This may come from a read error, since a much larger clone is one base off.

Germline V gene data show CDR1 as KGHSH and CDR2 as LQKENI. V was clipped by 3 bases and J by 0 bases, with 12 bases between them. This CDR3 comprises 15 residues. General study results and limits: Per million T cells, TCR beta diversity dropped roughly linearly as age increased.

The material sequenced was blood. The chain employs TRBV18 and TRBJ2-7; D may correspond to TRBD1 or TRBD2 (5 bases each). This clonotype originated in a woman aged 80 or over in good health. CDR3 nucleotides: TGTGCCAGCTCACCGGGACGAGCGGTCTCCTACGAGCAGTACTTC. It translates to CASSPGRAVSYEQYF.